The rows below give T cell receptor beta chains drawn from one sample of a study of T-cell memory formation after mild COVID-19. TCRdb independently ran MiXCR on the 5' RACE reads; one entry per CDR3 protein. The sample carries under 550,000 distinct CDR3 sequences, around 17% recorded once. The sequenced sample consisted of PBMCs or a T cell subset sorted from them (not recorded which). All receptors come from a man aged 18 to 29 who had mild COVID-19 (a few samples of this study predate the infection). Cell type and time point are not known. Both conserved end residues are part of each CDR3. Fields, in order: V gene, clone size, J gene, D gene, CDR3 DNA, CDR3 protein. D genes are given only for firm matches. Rows give clone size only sometimes, using once, few, many, or a class for an expanded clone.

>TRBV7-9|-|TRBJ2-3|-
TGTGCCAGCATCCCAGGGGCAGATACGCAGTATTTT
CASIPGADTQYF
>TRBV4-2|-|TRBJ1-1|-
TGTGCCAGCAGCCAAGATGAATTGGGGGGCACTGAAGCTTTCTTT
CASSQDELGGTEAFF
>TRBV12-3/TRBV12-4|-|TRBJ2-4|-
TGTGCCAGCAGTTTATTGAGGGGAGCCAAAAACATTCAGTACTTC
CASSLLRGAKNIQYF
>TRBV7-2|few|TRBJ1-3|-
TGTGCCAGCAGAGCAGAGGCCTACTCTGGAAACACCATATATTTT
CASRAEAYSGNTIYF
>TRBV5-1|few|TRBJ2-5|TRBD2
TGCGCCAGCAGCTTGGAGGGGACTAGACAAGAGACCCAGTACTTC
CASSLEGTRQETQYF
>TRBV7-2|-|TRBJ1-2|-
TGTGCCAGCAGCTCCGCCGGGACTTATGGCTACACCTTC
CASSSAGTYGYTF
>TRBV9|few|TRBJ2-5|TRBD2
TGTGCCAGCAGCGCAGCGGGGGTACAAGAGACCCAGTACTTC
CASSAAGVQETQYF
>TRBV5-1|-|TRBJ2-1|-
TGCGCCAGCAGCTGGGGGACTTTCTACAATGAGCAGTTCTTC
CASSWGTFYNEQFF
>TRBV3-1|few|TRBJ1-2|-
TGTGCCAGCAGCCAAGATCTTGACAGAATCTATGGCTACACCTTC
CASSQDLDRIYGYTF
>TRBV20-1|few|TRBJ2-5|-
TGCAGTGCTAGCTTTGGCACCACGGAGACCCAGTACTTC
CSASFGTTETQYF
>TRBV6-1|-|TRBJ1-2|-
TGTGCCAGCAGACCCTCTGGGGACCCGGGGGGCTACACCTTC
CASRPSGDPGGYTF
>TRBV20-1|-|TRBJ2-3|-
TGCAGTGCAAGGTCAGATACGCAGTATTTT
CSARSDTQYF
>TRBV7-2|-|TRBJ1-5|-
TGTGCCAGCAGCTTAGCGCGGCAGGGGAATCAGCCCCAGCATTTT
CASSLARQGNQPQHF
>TRBV2|few|TRBJ1-6|-
TGTGCCAGCAGTGCGGCCAGGGTGTATTCACCCCTCCACTTT
CASSAARVYSPLHF
>TRBV5-1|-|TRBJ2-1|TRBD2
TGCGCCAGCAGCATTGGGACTAGCGGGGGCCCCTACAATGAGCAGTTCTTC
CASSIGTSGGPYNEQFF
>TRBV5-5|few|TRBJ2-5|TRBD1
TGTGCCAGCAGCTTTCCAGGACAGGGGAAAGAGACCCAGTACTTC
CASSFPGQGKETQYF
>TRBV7-2|-|TRBJ2-5|-
TGTGCCAGCAGCTTAGTACTGGTCGGCCGGGGCGGGACCCAGTACTTC
CASSLVLVGRGGTQYF
>TRBV4-1|-|TRBJ1-5|-
TGCGCCAGCAGCTCACCTAGGAAGAATCAGCCCCAGCATTTT
CASSSPRKNQPQHF
>TRBV6-2/TRBV6-3|-|TRBJ2-1|-
TGTGCCAGCTGGGGCCTGCAGGGCTCCTACAATGAGCAGTTCTTC
CASWGLQGSYNEQFF
>TRBV5-1|few|TRBJ1-2|-
TGCGCCAGCAGCTTGGGTTCCAGCGCTAACTATGGCTACACCTTC
CASSLGSSANYGYTF
>TRBV11-2|few|TRBJ1-5|TRBD1
TGTGCCAGCAGCACAGGGGGCAATCAGCCCCAGCATTTT
CASSTGGNQPQHF
>TRBV6-5|-|TRBJ2-7|TRBD2
TGTGCCAGCAGTGAGCGGGGGGTCCACGAGCAGTACTTC
CASSERGVHEQYF
>TRBV2|few|TRBJ1-5|TRBD1
TGTGCCAGCAGTACAGGGGTTCTTCAGCCCCAGCATTTT
CASSTGVLQPQHF
>TRBV4-3|many|TRBJ2-7|TRBD1
TGCGCCAGCAGCGCTCACAGGGGGTTGGTTTACGAGCAGTACTTC
CASSAHRGLVYEQYF
>TRBV29-1|-|TRBJ2-3|TRBD2
TGCAGCGTTGACGGGCGGGGGGGCACAGATACGCAGTATTTT
CSVDGRGGTDTQYF
>TRBV27|few|TRBJ2-3|-
TGTGCCAGCAGTACCGGACGGCGCACAGATACGCAGTATTTT
CASSTGRRTDTQYF
>TRBV12-3/TRBV12-4|few|TRBJ2-7|-
TGTGCCAGCAGTTGGACCTTCGGACAGTCGCACGAGCAGTACTTC
CASSWTFGQSHEQYF
>TRBV7-8|few|TRBJ1-1|TRBD1
TGTGCCAGCAGCTTGGACAGGGAGGACACTGAAGCTTTCTTT
CASSLDREDTEAFF
>TRBV7-9|-|TRBJ2-5|TRBD1
TGTGCCAGCAGCCGGACAGGGATAGAGACCCAGTACTTC
CASSRTGIETQYF
>TRBV27|-|TRBJ2-6|TRBD1
TGTGCCAGCAGACCGGGACAGACAAGCTCTGGGGCCAACGTCCTGACTTTC
CASRPGQTSSGANVLTF
>TRBV9|few|TRBJ2-1|-
TGTGCCAGCAGCACTCGAAGAAATGAGCAGTTCTTC
CASSTRRNEQFF
>TRBV5-6|-|TRBJ2-1|TRBD2
TGTGCCAGCGCCTCCGGGACTAGTTTCAATGAGCAGTTCTTC
CASASGTSFNEQFF
>TRBV4-3|-|TRBJ1-5|-
TGCGCCAGCAGCCAAGATAGCAGGAGGAATAGCAATCAGCCCCAGCATTTT
CASSQDSRRNSNQPQHF
>TRBV21-1|few|TRBJ1-4|-
TGTGCCAGCCGGACAGGCGAGAATGAAAAACTGTTTTTT
CASRTGENEKLFF
>TRBV6-5|few|TRBJ2-3|-
TGTGCCAGCAGTTACGGGGGACGACTTACAGCGGCAGATACGCAGTATTTT
CASSYGGRLTAADTQYF
>TRBV7-9|few|TRBJ2-7|TRBD2
TGTGCCAGCAGCCCGCGGGGGGCCTACGAGCAGTACTTC
CASSPRGAYEQYF
>TRBV2|-|TRBJ1-5|-
TGTGCCAGCTCCCGGGGGAGTCAGCCCCAGCATTTT
CASSRGSQPQHF
>TRBV20-1|-|TRBJ2-3|-
TGCAGTGCTAGAAAGGACGGAGGCACAGATACGCAGTATTTT
CSARKDGGTDTQYF
>TRBV27|many|TRBJ2-2|TRBD1
TGTGCCAGCAGTTCCGGGACAGGGGGATGGAACACCGGGGAGCTGTTTTTT
CASSSGTGGWNTGELFF
>TRBV6-2/TRBV6-3|-|TRBJ2-5|-
TGTGCCAGCAGAACACCATTTGGCAGGGCTAATGGGGAGACCCAGTACTTC
CASRTPFGRANGETQYF